A selection of T cell receptor beta chains follows, all from one sample in a study of T cell responses to AZD1222 COVID-19 vaccine. The assay was immunoSEQ multiplex PCR, and TCRdb's table has in-frame clones only and misses some. The data contain 90,000 to 120,000 clones, about 89% of them singletons. The sample in question was peripheral blood, obtained on day 0 of AZD1222 vaccination. The receptor source for this set is an adult in good health. Both conserved end residues are part of each CDR3. The D gene is left open where the match is weak. Some rows have no size entry. The others give once, few or many, or a class for an expanded clone.

>TRBJ2-1|TRBV7-2|NA|once
CASSLYRSSYNEQFF
TGTGCCAGCAGCCTCTATCGTAGCTCCTACAATGAGCAGTTCTTC
>TRBJ2-5|TRBV28|TRBD2|NA
CASRESAGGGETQYF
TGTGCCAGCAGAGAGTCAGCGGGAGGCGGAGAGACCCAGTACTTC
>TRBJ2-2|TRBV13|NA|NA
CASSLGPNTGELFF
TGTGCCAGCAGCTTAGGACCGAACACCGGGGAGCTGTTTTTT
>TRBJ1-4|TRBV19|NA|NA
CASAGVGGEKLFF
TGTGCCAGTGCCGGTGTAGGGGGTGAAAAACTGTTTTTT
>TRBJ1-4|TRBV28|NA|NA
CASSLTAGNEKLFF
TGTGCCAGCAGTTTAACGGCAGGAAATGAAAAACTGTTTTTT
>TRBJ2-2|TRBV4-2|NA|NA
CASSRSEEGELFF
TGTGCCAGCAGCCGGTCGGAGGAGGGGGAGCTGTTTTTT
>TRBJ1-1|TRBV15|NA|once
CATSSGGRANTEAFF
TGTGCCACCAGCAGCGGGGGGAGGGCGAACACTGAAGCTTTCTTT
>TRBJ1-2|TRBV30|NA|NA
CAWSPEFRGRGYTF
TGTGCCTGGAGCCCGGAATTCAGGGGACGTGGCTACACCTTC
>TRBJ1-1|TRBV9|NA|once
CASSVAEGAVSTEAFF
TGTGCCAGCAGCGTAGCAGAGGGTGCCGTAAGCACTGAAGCTTTCTTT
>TRBJ2-1|TRBV18|NA|NA
CASSPRDPSGGNEQFF
TGTGCCAGCTCACCACGGGACCCATCCGGGGGAAATGAGCAGTTCTTC
>TRBJ1-3|TRBV27|NA|few
CASSLRVGGGNTIYF
TGTGCCAGCAGTCTCCGGGTGGGAGGTGGAAACACCATATATTTT
>TRBJ2-3|TRBV28|NA|NA
CASNPRAGARGFTDTQYF
TGTGCCAGCAACCCCCGCGCGGGGGCCAGGGGTTTCACAGATACGCAGTATTTT
>TRBJ1-1|TRBV19|TRBD1|NA
CASDRDRGQGTEAFF
TGTGCCAGTGACCGGGACAGGGGACAGGGCACTGAAGCTTTCTTT
>TRBJ2-1|TRBV7-9|NA|NA
CASSSGDEQFF
TGTGCCAGCAGCTCAGGGGATGAGCAGTTCTTC
>TRBJ2-7|TRBV28|NA|NA
CASTSSRNSYEQYF
TGTGCCAGCACCTCCTCGCGGAACTCCTACGAGCAGTACTTC
>TRBJ1-6|TRBV27|NA|NA
CASSLSRFSYNSPLHF
TGTGCCAGCAGTTTAAGCAGGTTCTCCTATAATTCACCCCTCCACTTT
>TRBJ2-1|TRBV7-9|NA|NA
CASSLARAGYNEQFF
TGTGCCAGCAGCTTAGCGCGGGCTGGCTACAATGAGCAGTTCTTC
>TRBJ1-3|TRBV30|TRBD1|few
CAWRRDRAARGGNTIYF
TGTGCCTGGAGACGGGACAGGGCTGCTCGCGGTGGAAACACCATATATTTT
>TRBJ2-1|TRBV28|NA|NA
CASRPRVGGEQFF
TGTGCCAGCAGACCCCGGGTGGGAGGTGAGCAGTTCTTC
>TRBJ2-2|TRBV19|NA|NA
CASSIGGDTGELFF
TGTGCCAGTAGTATAGGGGGAGACACCGGGGAGCTGTTTTTT
>TRBJ1-5|TRBV6-5|TRBD1|NA
CASKGQGDNQPQHF
TGTGCCAGCAAGGGACAGGGAGATAATCAGCCCCAGCATTTT
>TRBJ2-1|TRBV14|NA|NA
CASSQAPTTVGYNEQFF
TGTGCCAGCAGCCAAGCTCCGACGACAGTAGGATACAATGAGCAGTTCTTC
>TRBJ2-3|TRBV5-6|NA|NA
CASSLGLSPADTQYF
TGTGCCAGCAGCTTGGGACTCAGCCCGGCAGATACGCAGTATTTT
>TRBJ1-3|TRBV10-3|NA|NA
CACRPISGNTIYF
TGTGCCTGCAGACCCATCTCTGGAAACACCATATATTTT
>TRBJ1-2|TRBV5-1|NA|NA
CASSPDEGARGYTF
TGCGCCAGCAGCCCGGACGAAGGGGCGAGAGGCTACACCTTC
>TRBJ1-1|TRBV27|NA|once
CASSRWAKNTEAFF
TGTGCCAGCAGCCGATGGGCGAAGAACACTGAAGCTTTCTTT
>TRBJ2-1|TRBV6-2/TRBV6-3|NA|NA
CASSYSSGTFYNEQFF
TGTGCCAGCAGTTACTCTTCCGGGACATTCTACAATGAGCAGTTCTTC
>TRBJ2-7|TRBV6-6|NA|once
CASSPKRNPPVYSSYEQYF
TGTGCCAGCAGTCCCAAAAGGAACCCTCCCGTCTATAGCTCCTACGAGCAGTACTTC
>TRBJ2-3|TRBV7-9|NA|NA
CASSSGQTDTQYF
TGTGCCAGCAGCTCGGGACAAACAGATACGCAGTATTTT
>TRBJ2-1|TRBV28|NA|NA
CASRPSLGGGDEQFF
TGTGCCAGCAGACCCTCCCTGGGGGGAGGAGATGAGCAGTTCTTC
>TRBJ1-2|TRBV3-1/TRBV3-2|NA|NA
CASSQGGSQTGGYTF
TGTGCCAGCAGCCAAGGTGGGTCCCAAACGGGGGGCTACACCTTC
>TRBJ2-7|TRBV6-5|TRBD2|NA
CASSYSGGLAGDKYF
TGTGCCAGCAGTTACTCGGGGGGACTAGCGGGAGACAAGTACTTC
>TRBJ1-6|TRBV6-5|TRBD1|few
CASSSGGRMGSPLHF
TGTGCCAGCAGCTCAGGGGGTAGGATGGGATCACCCCTCCACTTT
>TRBJ1-5|TRBV3-1/TRBV3-2|NA|NA
CASSRYGGNQPQHF
TGTGCCAGCAGTCGGTATGGCGGCAATCAGCCCCAGCATTTT
>TRBJ1-5|TRBV7-9|NA|NA
CASSFNNQPQHF
TGTGCCAGCAGCTTTAACAATCAGCCCCAGCATTTT
>TRBJ2-1|TRBV7-2|TRBD2|NA
CASSITITGTSGSYNEQFF
TGTGCCAGCAGCATTACGATAACCGGGACTAGCGGCTCCTACAATGAGCAGTTCTTC
>TRBJ2-3|TRBV28|NA|NA
CASGPPTGKGTDTQYF
TGTGCCAGCGGGCCTCCTACAGGGAAGGGCACAGATACGCAGTATTTT
>TRBJ1-2|TRBV6-4|NA|NA
CASRPAQGSYGYTF
TGTGCCAGCAGACCCGCGCAGGGCTCTTATGGCTACACCTTC
>TRBJ2-7|TRBV14|NA|once
CASSPDSRIYEQYF
TGTGCCAGCAGTCCAGACAGTCGAATCTACGAGCAGTACTTC
>TRBJ2-4|TRBV4-2|NA|NA
CASSPPEGRNIQYF
TGTGCCAGCAGCCCCCCTGAAGGAAGAAACATTCAGTACTTC
>TRBJ2-1|TRBV5-1|NA|NA
CASSLSLEHNEQFF
TGCGCCAGCAGCTTATCACTCGAGCACAATGAGCAGTTCTTC
>TRBJ1-1|TRBV7-2|TRBD1|once
CASSPWTGLRLTEAFF
TGTGCCAGCAGCCCCTGGACAGGGCTCCGGTTAACTGAAGCTTTCTTT
>TRBJ2-7|TRBV6-2/TRBV6-3|TRBD2|NA
CASSYSGSGTGYEQYF
TGTGCCAGCAGTTACTCAGGTAGCGGGACCGGCTACGAGCAGTACTTC
>TRBJ2-1|TRBV3-1/TRBV3-2|NA|NA
CASSQDIDSYNEQFF
TGTGCCAGCAGCCAAGATATCGACTCCTACAATGAGCAGTTCTTC
>TRBJ2-7|TRBV7-9|NA|NA
CASSLAAASPAYEQYF
TGTGCCAGCAGCTTAGCGGCGGCTAGCCCTGCTTACGAGCAGTACTTC
>TRBJ2-1|TRBV7-2|TRBD2|NA
CASSLSGNEQFF
TGTGCCAGCAGCCTTAGCGGGAACGAGCAGTTCTTC
>TRBJ2-1|TRBV30|TRBD1|NA
CAWSVTHRGSLGVQFF
TGTGCCTGGAGTGTAACTCACAGGGGGAGCCTGGGGGTGCAGTTCTTC
>TRBJ2-7|TRBV29-1|NA|NA
CSVVSGGEYYEQYF
TGCAGCGTTGTAAGCGGAGGGGAGTACTACGAGCAGTACTTC
>TRBJ2-1|TRBV29-1|NA|NA
CSVDYLGNEQFF
TGCAGCGTTGATTATCTGGGCAATGAGCAGTTCTTC